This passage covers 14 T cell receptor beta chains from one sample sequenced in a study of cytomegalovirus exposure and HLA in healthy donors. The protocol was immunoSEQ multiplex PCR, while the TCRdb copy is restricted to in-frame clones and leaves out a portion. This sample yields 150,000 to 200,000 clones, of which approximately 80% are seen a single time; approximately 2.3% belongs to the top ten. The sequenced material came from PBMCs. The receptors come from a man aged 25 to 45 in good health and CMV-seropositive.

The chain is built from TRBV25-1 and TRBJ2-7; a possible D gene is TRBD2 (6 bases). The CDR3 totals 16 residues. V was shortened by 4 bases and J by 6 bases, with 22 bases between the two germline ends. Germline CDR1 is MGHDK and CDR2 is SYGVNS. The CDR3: CASSGAEGGAFGEQYF. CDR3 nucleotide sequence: TGTGCCAGCAGTGGGGCAGAAGGAGGGGCATTCGGCGAGCAGTACTTC.

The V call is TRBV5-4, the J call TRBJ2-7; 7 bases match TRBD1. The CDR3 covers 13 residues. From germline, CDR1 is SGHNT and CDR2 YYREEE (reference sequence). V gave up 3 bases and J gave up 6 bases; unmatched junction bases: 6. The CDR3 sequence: CASSSWDSGEQYF. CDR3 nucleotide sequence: TGTGCCAGCAGCTCATGGGACAGTGGCGAGCAGTACTTC.

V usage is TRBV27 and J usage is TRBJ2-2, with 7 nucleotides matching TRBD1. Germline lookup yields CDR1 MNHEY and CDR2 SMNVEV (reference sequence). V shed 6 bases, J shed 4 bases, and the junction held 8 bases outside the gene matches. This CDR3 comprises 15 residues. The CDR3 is CASRDRDSLTGELFF. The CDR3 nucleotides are TGTGCCAGCAGAGACCGGGACAGCCTCACCGGGGAGCTGTTTTTT.

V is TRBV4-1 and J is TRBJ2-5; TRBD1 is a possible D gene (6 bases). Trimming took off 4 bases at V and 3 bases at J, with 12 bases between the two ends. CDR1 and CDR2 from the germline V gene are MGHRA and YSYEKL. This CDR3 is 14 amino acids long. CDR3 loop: CASSRTGTKETQYF. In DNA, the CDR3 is TGCGCCAGCAGCCGAACCGGGACAAAAGAGACCCAGTACTTC.

CDR3: CASSVQGGRTDTQYF. CDR3 bases: TGCGCCAGCAGCGTACAGGGGGGAAGGACAGATACGCAGTATTTT. The chain recombines TRBV5-1 with TRBJ2-3, with 8 nucleotides matching TRBD1. After removal of 4 bases from V and 3 bases from J, the junction contained 7 bases not matched to a gene. The CDR3 covers 15 residues. Germline V gene sequence: CDR1 SGHRS, CDR2 YFSETQ.

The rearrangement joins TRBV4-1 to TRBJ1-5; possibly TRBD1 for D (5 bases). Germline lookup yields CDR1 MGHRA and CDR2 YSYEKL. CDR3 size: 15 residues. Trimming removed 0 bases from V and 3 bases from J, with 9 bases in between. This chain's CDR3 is CASSQDGGYNQPQHF. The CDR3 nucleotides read TGCGCCAGCAGCCAAGATGGGGGGTACAATCAGCCCCAGCATTTT.

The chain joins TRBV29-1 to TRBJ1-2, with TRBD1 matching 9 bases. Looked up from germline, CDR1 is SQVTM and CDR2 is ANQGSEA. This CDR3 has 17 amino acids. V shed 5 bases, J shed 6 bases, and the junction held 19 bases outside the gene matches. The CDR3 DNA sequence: TGCAGCGTTCCCGCACCGGCGCACAGGGGGCGTTTTAATGGCTACACCTTC. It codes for CSVPAPAHRGRFNGYTF.

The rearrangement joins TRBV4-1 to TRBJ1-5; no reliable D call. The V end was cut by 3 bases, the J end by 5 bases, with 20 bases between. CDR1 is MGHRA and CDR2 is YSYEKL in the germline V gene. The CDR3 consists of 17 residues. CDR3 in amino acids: CASSHKDWQRGDQPQHF. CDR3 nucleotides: TGCGCCAGCAGCCATAAAGACTGGCAAAGAGGAGATCAGCCCCAGCATTTT.

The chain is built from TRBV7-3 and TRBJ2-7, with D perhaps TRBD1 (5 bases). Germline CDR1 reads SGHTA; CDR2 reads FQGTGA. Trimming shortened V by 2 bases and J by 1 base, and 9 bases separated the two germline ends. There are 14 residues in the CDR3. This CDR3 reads CASSLGAASYEQYF. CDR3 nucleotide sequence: TGTGCCAGCAGCTTAGGGGCAGCTTCCTACGAGCAGTACTTC.

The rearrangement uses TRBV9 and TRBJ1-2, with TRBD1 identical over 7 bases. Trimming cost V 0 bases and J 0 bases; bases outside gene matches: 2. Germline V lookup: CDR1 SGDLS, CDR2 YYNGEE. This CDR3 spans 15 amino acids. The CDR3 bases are TGTGCCAGCAGCGTAGGGGGACAGTCTAACTATGGCTACACCTTC. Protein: CASSVGGQSNYGYTF. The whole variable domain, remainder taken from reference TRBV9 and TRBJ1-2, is DSGVTQTPKHLITATGQRVTLRCSPRSGDLSVYWYQQSLDQGLQFLIQYYNGEERAKGNILERFSAQQFPDLHSELNLSSLELGDSALYFCASSVGGQSNYGYTFGSGTRLTVV.

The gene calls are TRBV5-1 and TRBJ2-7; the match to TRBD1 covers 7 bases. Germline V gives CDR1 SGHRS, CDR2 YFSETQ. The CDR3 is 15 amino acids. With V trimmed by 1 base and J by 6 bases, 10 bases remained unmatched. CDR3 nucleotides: TGCGCCAGCAGCTTGAGAACAGGGGAAGTTCGCGAGCAGTACTTC. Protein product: CASSLRTGEVREQYF.

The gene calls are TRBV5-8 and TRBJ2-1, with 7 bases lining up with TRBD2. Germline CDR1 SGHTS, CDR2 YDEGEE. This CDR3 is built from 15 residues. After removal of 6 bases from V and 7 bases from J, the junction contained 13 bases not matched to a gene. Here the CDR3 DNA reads TGTGCCAGCATCCGTAGCCACAGCGGGGCTAATGAGCAGTTCTTC. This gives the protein CASIRSHSGANEQFF.

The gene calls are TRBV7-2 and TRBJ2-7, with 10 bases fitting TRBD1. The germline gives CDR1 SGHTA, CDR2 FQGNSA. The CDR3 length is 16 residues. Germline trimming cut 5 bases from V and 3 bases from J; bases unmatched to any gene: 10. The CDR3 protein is CASSQDSGTGVYEQYF. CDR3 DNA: TGTGCCAGCAGCCAAGACTCCGGGACAGGGGTCTACGAGCAGTACTTC.

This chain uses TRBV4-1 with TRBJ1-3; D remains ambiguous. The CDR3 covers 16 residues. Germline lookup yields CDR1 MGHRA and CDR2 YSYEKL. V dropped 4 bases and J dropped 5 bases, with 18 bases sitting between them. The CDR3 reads CASSRLDFSLRNTIYF. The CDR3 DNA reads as TGCGCCAGCAGCCGACTGGACTTCTCGCTCAGAAACACCATATATTTT.